The clone carrying this T cell receptor (beta chain) was found many times. Its antigen is currently unknown. Ophthalmopathy in the donors was of moderate-to-severe activity, with CAS ≥3, NOSPECS ≥4 and duration under 3 months. The CDR3 spans 16 residues. Germline loops: CDR1 LNHDA, CDR2 SQIVND (reference sequence). V shed 3 bases and J shed 0 bases, with 14 bases lying between them. The data derive from a study of Graves' ophthalmopathy and Graves' hyperthyroidism. Study-level background: Sampling took place at initial diagnosis, with peripheral blood obtained before any treatment. Study findings and constraints: Blood repertoires reportedly contained most expanded thyroid clonotypes above 0.001 frequency. The model predicted progression of ophthalmopathy with a sensitivity of about 68%, and its specificity was 72% to 85%.

RNA transcripts were the source from which TCR beta CDR3 regions were amplified. HTBI primers were employed in first-round RT-PCR, then a second-round multiplex PCR followed. TCRdb processed the multiplex PCR reads anew with MiXCR; each CDR3 protein has one entry. The sample lists about 500,000 distinct CDR3 sequences, 13% to 15% seen once, with approximately 9.8% in the top ten. Sequencing was carried out using blood. The chain joins TRBV19 to TRBJ1-1, with no clear D. The sequence derives from a woman in her thirties with Graves' ophthalmopathy. The DNA of the CDR3 is TGTGCCAGTAGTATGGATCCGAAGTACATGAACACTGAAGCTTTCTTT. Amino acids: CASSMDPKYMNTEAFF.